This entry lists 11 T cell receptor beta chains sequenced from one sample in a study of blood T cells in healthy people across ages. A second PCR, run for roughly 7 to 11 cycles, used a sample-barcoded 5' primer plus a J-beta primer mix. TCRdb re-analysed the 5' RACE reads in MiXCR, keeping a single row per CDR3 protein. The repertoire holds 1.5 million to 2 million distinct CDR3 sequences, with roughly 30% as singletons. What was sequenced was blood. The receptors originated from a woman aged 25 to 39 in good health.

J is TRBJ1-6 and V is TRBV7-9; D call uncertain. The CDR3 contains 15 residues. Deletions cut 1 base from V and 7 bases from J, with 11 bases between. From germline, CDR1 is SEHNR and CDR2 FQNEAQ (reference sequence). For the CDR3, the DNA is TGTGCCAGCAGCTTAGGGGGTGCGGACAATTCACCCCTCCACTTT. Encoded protein: CASSLGGADNSPLHF.

This clonotype came up many times. The V and J genes are TRBV12-3 or TRBV12-4 and TRBJ2-3; the D gene could be TRBD1 or TRBD2 (5 bases each). The CDR3 covers 13 residues. Trimming pared 4 bases from V and 5 bases from J, leaving 10 bases between. CDR3 nucleotides: TGTGCCAGCAGTTCCGGGACGGGAGATACGCAGTATTTT. This sequence encodes CASSSGTGDTQYF.

This clonotype has more than one count but fewer than ten. This may stem from a read error, because a much larger clone lies one nucleotide away. This chain connects TRBV20-1 to TRBJ2-1; D may be TRBD1 or TRBD2 (6 bases each). This CDR3 is 16 amino acids long. Germline values: CDR1 DFQATT, CDR2 SNEGSKA (reference sequence). CDR3 bases: TGCAGTGCTGGAGATCATGGAGGGACAAAGGCCAATGAGCAGTTCTTC. This encodes CSAGDHGGTKANEQFF.

This clonotype was counted a few times. The chain combines TRBV5-6 with TRBJ2-2, with 11 bases lining up with TRBD2. J was trimmed by 2 bases and V by 4 bases; bases with no gene match: 4. Germline assignment: CDR1 SGHDT and CDR2 YYEEEE. The CDR3 totals 16 residues. CDR3 amino acids: CASSRLAGPNTGELFF. The DNA of the CDR3 is TGTGCCAGCAGCCGACTAGCGGGACCAAACACCGGGGAGCTGTTTTTT. Full variable domain (rest looked up from reference TRBV5-6 and TRBJ2-2): DAGVTQSPTHLIKTRGQQVTLRCSPKSGHDTVSWYQQALGQGPQFIFQYYEEEERQRGNFPDRFSGHQFPNYSSELNVNALLLGDSALYLCASSRLAGPNTGELFFGEGSRLTVL.

J is TRBJ2-7 and V is TRBV7-2; D is ambiguous. The CDR3 has 16 amino acids. Germline CDR1 reads SGHTA; CDR2 reads FQGNSA. V lost 4 bases and J 3 bases, leaving 19 bases between the germline ends. This CDR3 reads CASSSSISGINYEQYF. CDR3 DNA sequence: TGTGCCAGCAGCTCCTCGATATCGGGTATCAACTACGAGCAGTACTTC.

V usage is TRBV12-3 or TRBV12-4 and J usage is TRBJ1-1; 7 bases fit TRBD1. This CDR3 has 13 residues. J was trimmed by 1 base and V by 8 bases; bases with no gene match: 4. In nucleotides, the CDR3 is TGTGCCAGCGCCGACAGGGAGAACACTGAAGCTTTCTTT. Protein: CASADRENTEAFF.

This clonotype has a count of ten or more. V gene TRBV20-1 combines with J gene TRBJ1-2; perhaps TRBD1 as D (6 bases). V lost 6 bases to trimming and J lost 7 bases, with 18 bases between them. The CDR3 is 13 amino acids. The germline CDR1 and CDR2 sequences are DFQATT and SNEGSKA (reference sequence). For the CDR3, the DNA is TGCAGTGCCCGGACAGTCGGGTCGAGTGGCTACACCTTC. Translating gives CSARTVGSSGYTF.

This clonotype was detected many times. The CDR3 is CAISEGDRGSDYGYTF. The CDR3 DNA reads TGTGCCATCAGTGAGGGGGACAGAGGCTCGGACTATGGCTACACCTTC. The chain carries TRBV10-3 and TRBJ1-2, with TRBD1 matching 7 bases. This CDR3 is built from 16 residues. Germline V gene data show CDR1 as ENHRY and CDR2 as SYGVKD. Germline trimming cut 2 bases from V and 3 bases from J; bases unmatched to any gene: 9.

CDR3 nucleotides: TGCGCCAGCAGCCAAGTGGGGACGGGAGACTCAGATACGCAGTATTTT. Residues: CASSQVGTGDSDTQYF. The chain combines TRBV4-3 with TRBJ2-3; D is possibly TRBD2 (6 bases). V was trimmed by 1 base and J by 4 bases, leaving 15 bases between them. The CDR3 runs to 16 residues. Germline CDR1 reads LGHNA; CDR2 reads YSLEER.

This clonotype was picked up many times. The gene calls are TRBV7-2 and TRBJ2-7, with 9 bases matching TRBD1. The CDR3 length is 15 residues. V lost 5 bases and J lost 9; bases outside the gene matches: 14. CDR1 SGHTA and CDR2 FQGNSA come from the germline V gene. The CDR3 bases are TGTGCCAGCAGCCGACCCGGACAGGGGATATCGGGGCAGTACTTC. As protein: CASSRPGQGISGQYF.

Notes on this clonotype: One end of the junction fails to match germline, which may point to a read error. The chain carries TRBV7-2 and TRBJ2-1; TRBD1 agrees at 9 bases. Germline assignment: CDR1 SGHTA and CDR2 FQGNSA. The CDR3 sequence is 15 residues long. The CDR3 spells CASSPPRQGGNGQFF. The CDR3 DNA sequence: TGTGCCAGCAGCCCACCTCGACAGGGGGGAAATGGGCAGTTCTTC.